This T cell receptor beta chain is from a study of T-cell reconstitution after alpha-beta-depleted transplantation in children. Unique molecular identifiers featured in how the TCRbeta library was prepared. Each CDR3 protein gets one entry after TCRdb re-called the PCR reads with MiXCR. The table includes over 200,000 distinct CDR3 sequences, roughly a tenth detected once. In its sample, this clonotype was seen many times. Antigen unknown. Notes on the study in general: About two months after transplant, alpha-beta T cells reportedly came from several hundred expanded graft clones.

Germline CDR1 SEHNR, CDR2 FQNEAQ (reference sequence). The V end lost 5 bases, the J end lost 6 bases, and 19 bases lay between the germline ends. CDR3 length equals 15 residues. The origin of this receptor is a child younger than two with acute myeloid leukemia, due to receive a stem cell transplant. The chain joins TRBV7-9 to TRBJ1-1; perhaps TRBD1 as D (5 bases). The input for sequencing was PBMCs, taken before TCRalphabeta/CD19-depleted stem cell transplant. The CDR3 loop is CASSRTPQGTAEAFF. CDR3 DNA: TGTGCCAGCAGCCGAACCCCCCAGGGAACCGCTGAAGCTTTCTTT.